These 30 T cell receptor beta chains were all obtained from the same sample, sequenced in a study of blood T cell repertoires in COVID-19. Clones were sequenced by immunoSEQ multiplex PCR, and TCRdb holds only the in-frame ones, with some missing. The sample shows approximately 220,000 clones, roughly four fifths of them seen only once. The sample was PBMCs or T cells enriched from blood (not recorded which). The origin of the receptors is a woman aged 40 to 49 who had been exposed to COVID-19.

The chain employs TRBV3-1 (or the pseudogene TRBV3-2) and TRBJ2-5; 9 bases are shared with TRBD1. V lost 5 bases to trimming and J lost 5 bases; unmatched junction nucleotides: 6. The CDR3 spans 14 residues. Germline lookup yields CDR1 LGHDT and CDR2 YNNKEL (reference sequence). The CDR3 region is CASSITDRGETQYF. The CDR3 DNA reads as TGTGCCAGCAGCATCACGGACAGGGGTGAGACCCAGTACTTC.

The V gene is TRBV30, the J gene TRBJ1-3; unclear D gene. The CDR3 consists of 13 residues. Trimming shortened V by 1 base and J by 2 bases, and 6 bases separated the two germline ends. Germline CDR1 is GTSNPN and CDR2 is SVGIG (reference sequence). CDR3 nucleotide sequence: TGTGCCTGGAGTGGTCAGACTGGAAACACCATATATTTT. This sequence encodes CAWSGQTGNTIYF.

The chain employs TRBV28 and TRBJ1-4, with no clear D. The V gene lost 9 bases and the J gene lost 1 base, with 15 bases spanning the gap. This CDR3 is 15 amino acids long. Germline values: CDR1 MDHEN, CDR2 SYDVKM. For the CDR3, the DNA is TGTGCCAGTCACCTCTCTCGGGAAACTAATGAAAAACTGTTTTTT. It yields the protein CASHLSRETNEKLFF.

J is TRBJ1-2 and V is TRBV6-5, with D hard to call. This CDR3 has 15 amino acids. Germline V CDR1 and CDR2: MNHEY, SVGAGI. The V gene lost 5 bases and the J gene lost 6 bases, with 19 bases spanning the gap. CDR3 DNA sequence: TGTGCCAGCAGTCCCGACATGGCCATAACCAATGGCTACACCTTC. Its protein product is CASSPDMAITNGYTF.

The chain combines TRBV28 with TRBJ2-4; tentatively, D is TRBD1 (7 bases). The CDR3 consists of 16 residues. The V and J ends lost 3 bases and 7 bases respectively, with 19 bases between them. CDR1 and CDR2 (germline): MDHEN, SYDVKM. The CDR3 DNA sequence: TGTGCCAGCAGTTTTGTAGGGGGCGCAGGGAGGAACATTCAGTACTTC. Residues: CASSFVGGAGRNIQYF.

The V and J genes are TRBV29-1 and TRBJ1-2, with 9 positions matching TRBD1. Per the germline V gene, CDR1 is SQVTM and CDR2 is ANQGSEA. The CDR3 sequence is 15 residues long. The V segment lost 6 bases and the J segment 4 bases; nucleotides outside the gene matches: 12. The CDR3 here is CSVAITGGAAYGYTF. CDR3 nucleotide sequence: TGCAGCGTCGCAATCACAGGGGGCGCGGCCTATGGCTACACCTTC.

The chain combines TRBV18 with TRBJ1-6; the D gene is possibly TRBD1 (6 bases). Deletions cut 5 bases from V and 5 bases from J, with 13 bases between. CDR3 length: 15 amino acids. Germline loops: CDR1 KGHSH, CDR2 LQKENI. CDR3 protein: CASSSDRLNNSPLHF. The CDR3 DNA is TGTGCCAGCTCATCGGACAGACTAAATAATTCACCCCTCCACTTT.

This clone has just a few counts. The chain carries TRBV28 and TRBJ1-2; TRBD1 is a possible D gene (5 bases). The germline V gene has CDR1 MDHEN and CDR2 SYDVKM. This CDR3 spans 14 amino acids. Trimming removed 1 base at V and 8 bases at J, with 14 bases between. The CDR3 DNA reads TGTGCCAGCAGTTTATTAGGGCAGGGCAGAGGCTACACCTTC. It specifies CASSLLGQGRGYTF.

In DNA, the CDR3 is TGCAGCGTTGAAGATCTTGAGATGAACACTGAAGCTTTCTTT. Its protein is CSVEDLEMNTEAFF. J is TRBJ1-1 and V is TRBV29-1; D is uncertain. Trimming removed 0 bases at V and 0 bases at J, with 8 bases between. Germline values: CDR1 SQVTM, CDR2 ANQGSEA. The CDR3 length is 14 residues.

The sample holds one count of this clone. The chain is built from TRBV19 and TRBJ1-1, with TRBD1 identical over 9 bases. Losses at the gene ends were 3 bases for V and 1 base for J; bases not matched to a gene: 12. The CDR3 loop spans 18 amino acids. The V gene's germline CDR1 is LNHDA and CDR2 SQIVND (reference sequence). Written as DNA, the CDR3 is TGTGCCAGTAGTATCGACCAGGGGGACAGGGTGCGGAACACTGAAGCTTTCTTT. Translated, it gives CASSIDQGDRVRNTEAFF.

This chain joins TRBV5-1 and TRBJ1-4; 8 nucleotides align to TRBD1. Looked up from germline, CDR1 is SGHRS and CDR2 is YFSETQ. This CDR3 contains 13 residues. V dropped 5 bases and J dropped 7; count of bases not matched to a gene: 4. This CDR3 reads CASRQGESEKLFF. The CDR3 DNA is TGCGCCAGCAGACAGGGGGAATCTGAAAAACTGTTTTTT.

The chain recombines TRBV6-6 with TRBJ1-5; 8 nucleotides match TRBD1. The ends lost 7 bases at V and 2 bases at J; junction bases unmatched: 4. The length of the CDR3 is 14 residues. Per the germline V gene, CDR1 is MNHNY and CDR2 is SVGAGI (reference sequence). In DNA form, the CDR3 reads TGTGCCAGCATCCACAGGGGGGGCAATCAGCCCCAGCATTTT. Its translation: CASIHRGGNQPQHF.

The J gene is TRBJ1-1, the V gene TRBV2; TRBD1 aligns across 7 bases. Germline loops: CDR1 SNHLY, CDR2 FYNNEI. This CDR3 is 15 amino acids long. The V and J ends lost 7 bases and 0 bases, in that order; junction bases with no gene match: 8. The CDR3 is CASTPTGRMNTEAFF. CDR3 DNA sequence: TGTGCCAGCACACCGACAGGGAGGATGAACACTGAAGCTTTCTTT.

This chain links TRBV5-1 with TRBJ1-2; the D gene is possibly TRBD1 (5 bases). Germline V lookup: CDR1 SGHRS, CDR2 YFSETQ. The V and J ends lost 3 bases and 6 bases respectively, with 21 bases between them. CDR3 size: 16 residues. The CDR3 spells CASSSGQPGSLDGYTF. CDR3 bases: TGCGCCAGCAGCTCGGGGCAGCCCGGGAGTCTAGATGGCTACACCTTC.

The chain recombines TRBV9 with TRBJ1-2; D uncertain. The CDR3 covers 13 residues. The V and J ends lost 2 bases and 2 bases respectively, with 7 bases between them. Germline CDR1 is SGDLS and CDR2 is YYNGEE. The CDR3 is CASSVRVNYGYTF. CDR3 in DNA: TGTGCCAGCAGCGTCCGAGTGAACTATGGCTACACCTTC.

V is TRBV18 and J is TRBJ1-2; D may be TRBD1 (5 bases). The CDR3 contains 13 residues. Germline V lookup: CDR1 KGHSH, CDR2 LQKENI. V gave up 0 bases and J gave up 8 bases, with 10 bases separating them. CDR3 coding DNA: TGTGCCAGCTCACCACCTGGGGCGGGAGGCTACACCTTC. It translates to CASSPPGAGGYTF.

This chain joins TRBV9 and TRBJ1-4; unclear D gene. The CDR3 totals 16 residues. Germline CDR1 is SGDLS and CDR2 is YYNGEE. The V end was cut by 4 bases, the J end by 1 base, with 14 bases between. CDR3 coding DNA: TGTGCCAGCAGCCCCCGAGAACCGGTAACTAATGAAAAACTGTTTTTT. Its translation: CASSPREPVTNEKLFF.

The chain employs TRBV19 and TRBJ1-4; no definite D call. Germline V gives CDR1 LNHDA, CDR2 SQIVND (reference sequence). The CDR3 is 15 amino acids. Trimming removed 5 bases at V and 3 bases at J, with 13 bases between. The CDR3: CASSPGLSANEKLFF. The CDR3 bases are TGTGCCAGTAGTCCCGGACTATCGGCTAATGAAAAACTGTTTTTT.

The gene calls are TRBV7-2 and TRBJ1-1; 11 bases align to TRBD1. Germline V gene data show CDR1 as SGHTA and CDR2 as FQGNSA. V trimming: 1 base; J trimming: 4 bases; junction bases outside the gene matches: 2. The CDR3 is made up of 15 amino acids. The DNA of the CDR3 is TGTGCCAGCAGCTTAGTGGGACAGGGGGGCACTGAAGCTTTCTTT. Protein sequence: CASSLVGQGGTEAFF.

The rearrangement links TRBV27 to TRBJ1-5, with D perhaps TRBD1 (5 bases). Germline CDR1 is MNHEY and CDR2 is SMNVEV (reference sequence). This CDR3 contains 14 residues. V dropped 6 bases and J dropped 4 bases, with 13 bases sitting between them. For the CDR3, the DNA is TGTGCCAGCAGCTCGCAGGGCCCAAATCAGCCCCAGCATTTT. It is translated as CASSSQGPNQPQHF.

The chain uses TRBV5-4 and TRBJ1-6; no clear D gene. V was cut by 0 bases and J by 10 bases, with 11 bases left in between. Per the germline V gene, CDR1 is SGHNT and CDR2 is YYREEE (reference sequence). The CDR3 extends over 14 amino acids. CDR3 residues: CASSLALVQSPLHF. The CDR3 bases are TGTGCCAGCAGCTTGGCACTAGTCCAATCACCCCTCCACTTT.

The chain recombines TRBV29-1 with TRBJ2-7, with TRBD2 as a possible D gene (7 bases). This CDR3 has 13 amino acids. From germline, CDR1 is SQVTM and CDR2 ANQGSEA. Trimming cost V 4 bases and J 5 bases, with 15 bases left between them. The chain's CDR3 is CSVVARGGNEQYF. CDR3 nucleotide sequence: TGCAGCGTTGTCGCCAGGGGAGGGAACGAGCAGTACTTC.

The chain joins TRBV12-5 to TRBJ2-3; 10 bases line up with TRBD2. Trimming took 7 bases from V and 6 from J; bases not matched to a gene: 10. The CDR3 totals 15 residues. CDR1 and CDR2 from the germline V gene are LGHNT and FRNRAP. The CDR3 nucleotides are TGTGCTAGTGCCCCTTTAGCGGGGGGAGAGGATACGCAGTATTTT. The encoded protein is CASAPLAGGEDTQYF. The entire variable domain, with the rest obtained from reference TRBV12-5 and TRBJ2-3, is as follows: DARVTQTPRHKVTEMGQEVTMRCQPILGHNTVFWYRQTMMQGLELLAYFRNRAPLDDSGMPKDRFSAEMPDATLATLKIQPSEPRDSAVYFCASAPLAGGEDTQYFGPGTRLTVL.

This rearrangement joins TRBV12-5 to TRBJ2-5; TRBD2 agrees at 10 bases. V lost 7 bases, J lost 5 bases, and 7 bases stayed unmatched. CDR1 LGHNT and CDR2 FRNRAP come from the germline V gene. The CDR3 has 14 amino acids. The CDR3 DNA reads TGTGCTAGTGCGGTAGCGGGGGGCCTGGAGACCCAGTACTTC. As protein: CASAVAGGLETQYF.

This clone came up once. The chain employs TRBV29-1 and TRBJ1-2, with 9 positions matching TRBD1. CDR1 and CDR2 (germline): SQVTM, ANQGSEA. The trim removed 0 bases at V and 8 bases at J, leaving 4 bases unmatched. The CDR3 length is 13 residues. The CDR3 DNA is TGCAGCGTTGAAGAACAGGGGGCTGAGGGCTACACCTTC. Translating gives CSVEEQGAEGYTF.

Comment on this clone: The same CDR3 is also encoded by other DNA sequences in this sample. The genes are TRBV12-3 or TRBV12-4 and TRBJ1-1; D unresolved. This CDR3 spans 12 amino acids. V was clipped by 1 base and J by 5 bases, with 5 bases between them. The CDR3 loop is CASSLGQTEAFF. The CDR3 region has the DNA TGTGCCAGCAGTTTAGGGCAAACTGAAGCTTTCTTT.

The chain is built from TRBV5-4 and TRBJ1-5, with 10 nucleotides matching TRBD1. The CDR3 runs 15 residues. V lost 0 bases to trimming and J lost 7 bases; unmatched junction nucleotides: 4. The germline V gene encodes CDR1 SGHNT and CDR2 YYREEE (reference sequence). The CDR3 DNA reads TGTGCCAGCAGCTTGGCGGGGACAGGGGTGCAGCCCCAGCATTTT. This codes for CASSLAGTGVQPQHF.

The rearrangement uses TRBV12-3 or TRBV12-4 and TRBJ1-1, with D possibly being TRBD1 (6 bases). The V and J ends lost 6 bases and 3 bases respectively, with 11 bases between them. The CDR3 length is 13 residues. DNA for the CDR3: TGTGCCAGCAGCTTACAGGGTTACACTGAAGCTTTCTTT. Amino acids: CASSLQGYTEAFF.

This clone was counted between two and nine times. The chain carries TRBV19 and TRBJ2-1; 9 bases line up with TRBD1. V shed 6 bases and J 4 bases; nucleotides not matched to a gene: 4. Per the germline V gene, CDR1 is LNHDA and CDR2 is SQIVND (reference sequence). The CDR3 has 14 residues. This chain's CDR3 is CASSPQGAYNEQFF. DNA for the CDR3: TGTGCCAGTAGCCCACAGGGGGCTTACAATGAGCAGTTCTTC.

This clone occurred once. The J gene is TRBJ1-6, the V gene TRBV7-6; D is undetermined. Germline V gene lookup returns CDR1 SGHVS and CDR2 FNYEAQ. Trimming took off 3 bases at V and 7 bases at J, with 13 bases between the two ends. The CDR3 covers 15 residues. CDR3 sequence (DNA): TGTGCCAGCAGCTTTGGTACAGTCTTAAATTCACCCCTCCACTTT. As protein: CASSFGTVLNSPLHF.